Below are 26 T cell receptor beta chains sequenced from a single sample in a study of T cell responses to AZD1222 COVID-19 vaccine. Sequencing used immunoSEQ multiplex PCR; TCRdb keeps in-frame clones, though not all of them. The sample includes about 130,000 clones, more than 85% of them seen just once. The source material was peripheral blood, sampled on day 0 of AZD1222 vaccination. All receptors derive from an adult in good health.

The chain employs TRBV14 and TRBJ1-2; 7 nucleotides match TRBD1. With 1 base clipped from V and 0 bases from J, the junction kept 5 bases outside the gene matches. The germline gives CDR1 SGHDN, CDR2 FVKESK. There are 16 residues in the CDR3. CDR3 sequence: CASSQGGGVANYGYTF. In nucleotides, the CDR3 is TGTGCCAGCAGCCAAGGAGGGGGCGTAGCTAACTATGGCTACACCTTC.

The chain links TRBV11-2 to TRBJ1-2, with unresolved D. CDR1 is SGHAT, CDR2 FQNNGV, per germline. V shed 5 bases and J shed 2 bases, with 12 bases lying between them. This CDR3 is 14 amino acids long. The CDR3 DNA reads TGTGCCAGCAGCCCCTCTTTCAGCAACTATGGCTACACCTTC. It is translated as CASSPSFSNYGYTF.

For the CDR3, the DNA is TGTGCTAGTGCCCTGGTCGGGCAGGGGGGATTCTCTGGAAACACCATATATTTT. It specifies CASALVGQGGFSGNTIYF. The chain is built from TRBV12-5 and TRBJ1-3, with 7 nucleotides matching TRBD1. The CDR3 contains 18 residues. Per germline, CDR1 LGHNT and CDR2 FRNRAP. The V and J ends lost 7 bases and 0 bases, in that order; junction bases with no gene match: 15.

J is TRBJ2-6 and V is TRBV7-9; no reliable D call. This CDR3 has 15 amino acids. V was cut by 3 bases and J by 0 bases, with 6 bases left in between. From germline, CDR1 is SEHNR and CDR2 FQNEAQ (reference sequence). CDR3 bases: TGTGCCAGCAGCTTCCCCGGCTCTGGGGCCAACGTCCTGACTTTC. This translates into CASSFPGSGANVLTF.

The gene calls are TRBV18 and TRBJ2-1; D might be TRBD1 or TRBD2, each matching 5 bases. Germline values: CDR1 KGHSH, CDR2 LQKENI. The V gene lost 4 bases and the J gene lost 2 bases, with 15 bases spanning the gap. The CDR3 is 16 amino acids. CDR3 in amino acids: CASSLIRQGAYNEQFF. In nucleotides, the CDR3 is TGTGCCAGCTCACTTATTCGCCAGGGAGCCTACAATGAGCAGTTCTTC.

The rearrangement links TRBV6-5 to TRBJ1-2, with D possibly TRBD1 on 5 matching bases. Germline CDR1 and CDR2: MNHEY and SVGAGI. This CDR3 spans 11 amino acids. V was trimmed by 0 bases and J by 10 bases, leaving 6 bases between them. The DNA for the CDR3 is TGTGCCAGCAGTTACTCAGGGGCCTACACCTTC. This codes for CASSYSGAYTF.

As to this clone: This specimen includes other DNA sequences encoding the same CDR3. J is TRBJ1-3 and V is TRBV11-2; D remains unclear. Trimming shortened V by 2 bases and J by 0 bases, and 5 bases separated the two germline ends. Germline CDR1 is SGHAT and CDR2 is FQNNGV. This CDR3 has 14 amino acids. CDR3 sequence: CASSLPFSGNTIYF. The CDR3 coding sequence is TGTGCCAGCAGCTTACCATTCTCTGGAAACACCATATATTTT.

The CDR3 coding sequence is TGTGCCAGCATGCAACTGGGACAGGCCAGCTCCTACGAGCAGTACTTC. Translated, it gives CASMQLGQASSYEQYF. The chain is built from TRBV5-6 and TRBJ2-7; 8 bases map to TRBD1. The J segment lost 0 bases and the V segment lost 6 bases, leaving 11 bases of the junction unmatched. The CDR3 contains 16 residues. CDR1 and CDR2 from the germline V gene are SGHDT and YYEEEE.

This chain uses TRBV6-5 with TRBJ2-1; unclear D gene. CDR3 length: 11 amino acids. V lost 0 bases and J lost 10, with 4 bases in between. From germline, CDR1 is MNHEY and CDR2 SVGAGI. In nucleotides, the CDR3 is TGTGCCAGCAGTTACTCAAAAGAGCAGTTCTTC. Amino acids: CASSYSKEQFF.

J is TRBJ1-2 and V is TRBV5-6, with D tentatively TRBD1 (5 bases). The CDR3 spans 14 residues. Trimming stripped 2 bases from V and 6 bases from J, with 14 bases between. Germline V CDR1 and CDR2: SGHDT, YYEEEE. CDR3 loop: CASSFQMGVDGYTF. Here the CDR3 DNA reads TGTGCCAGCAGCTTCCAGATGGGGGTTGATGGCTACACCTTC.

The V call is TRBV6-5, the J call TRBJ1-2; D is perhaps TRBD1 (5 bases). Trimming pared 5 bases from V and 4 bases from J, leaving 17 bases between. From germline, CDR1 is MNHEY and CDR2 SVGAGI. The CDR3 has 15 residues. This CDR3 reads CASSPGTLAGYGYTF. The CDR3 nucleotides are TGTGCCAGCAGTCCCGGGACCCTCGCGGGCTATGGCTACACCTTC.

The chain links TRBV5-5 to TRBJ1-6; TRBD1 might be the D (6 bases). CDR1 and CDR2 from the germline V gene are SGHKS and YYEKEE (reference sequence). The CDR3 extends over 18 amino acids. Trimming removed 4 bases from V and 7 bases from J, with 24 bases in between. Here the CDR3 DNA reads TGTGCCAGCAGCGCCCCCACGGGGGGGGGCCTCCGAAATTCACCCCTCCACTTT. This codes for CASSAPTGGGLRNSPLHF.

The rearrangement uses TRBV19 and TRBJ2-7; a weak D match, TRBD2 (5 bases). Germline-derived CDR1 and CDR2 are LNHDA and SQIVND (reference sequence). The CDR3 sequence is 16 residues long. V lost 1 base to trimming and J lost 2 bases, with 15 bases between them. CDR3 DNA: TGTGCCAGTAGTATAGTGAGGGTGGCAGCTACCTACGAGCAGTACTTC. It is translated as CASSIVRVAATYEQYF.

The chain has TRBV28 and TRBJ1-1; D ambiguous. The V gene's germline CDR1 is MDHEN and CDR2 SYDVKM. Trimming took 5 bases from V and 4 from J, leaving 17 bases between them. This CDR3 is built from 15 residues. The CDR3 bases are TGTGCCAGCAGTCCAAAACGTTGGGTTGTCACTGAAGCTTTCTTT. Translated, it gives CASSPKRWVVTEAFF.

The gene calls are TRBV6-2 or TRBV6-3 and TRBJ2-2; 7 bases are a match to TRBD1. J gave up 1 base and V 2 bases, and 4 bases lay outside the gene matches. Germline values: CDR1 MNHEY, CDR2 SVGEGT. This CDR3 has 16 amino acids. The CDR3 region has the DNA TGTGCCAGCAGTTACCGACGGACAGGGAACACCGGGGAGCTGTTTTTT. This translates into CASSYRRTGNTGELFF.

V and J are TRBV4-1 and TRBJ1-1; a weak D match, TRBD1 (6 bases). V dropped 2 bases and J dropped 6 bases, with 16 bases sitting between them. The CDR3 covers 15 residues. The germline V gene encodes CDR1 MGHRA and CDR2 YSYEKL. The CDR3 DNA follows: TGCGCCAGCAGCCAACCCGCGGCGGGGGCCCCTGAAGCTTTCTTT. Translating gives CASSQPAAGAPEAFF.

V is TRBV5-5 and J is TRBJ1-6; the D is unclear. CDR3 length equals 16 residues. The V end was cut by 2 bases, the J end by 0 bases, with 9 bases between. Germline loops: CDR1 SGHKS, CDR2 YYEKEE (reference sequence). DNA of the CDR3: TGTGCCAGCAGCTTAGGGCCAGTCTCCTATAATTCACCCCTCCACTTT. It specifies CASSLGPVSYNSPLHF.

The rearrangement joins TRBV6-1 to TRBJ1-1, with D maybe TRBD1 (5 bases). Germline CDR1 is MNHNS and CDR2 is SASEGT. The ends were cut back, 3 bases at V and 11 bases at J, with 16 bases in the middle. This CDR3 has 13 amino acids. CDR3 loop: CASSEGDSKWAFF. The CDR3 DNA reads as TGTGCCAGCAGTGAGGGGGACTCAAAATGGGCTTTCTTT.

This sequence joins TRBV19 and TRBJ1-1; D perhaps matches TRBD1 (6 bases). This CDR3 is 12 amino acids long. Germline loops: CDR1 LNHDA, CDR2 SQIVND (reference sequence). The V gene lost 5 bases and the J gene lost 11 bases, with 15 bases spanning the gap. The CDR3 DNA reads as TGTGCCAGTAGTCTTCTACAGGGTCATGCTTTCTTT. The encoded protein is CASSLLQGHAFF.

This clone was counted between two and nine times. The chain employs TRBV3-1 (or the pseudogene TRBV3-2) and TRBJ1-3; D not certain. The CDR3 has 13 residues. Germline CDR1 is LGHDT and CDR2 is YNNKEL (reference sequence). V dropped 2 bases and J dropped 2 bases, with 4 bases sitting between them. The CDR3 here is CASSQFTGNTIYF. CDR3 nucleotide sequence: TGTGCCAGCAGCCAATTCACTGGAAACACCATATATTTT.

The chain links TRBV27 to TRBJ1-5; D is perhaps TRBD1 (5 bases). The CDR3 loop spans 14 amino acids. The V gene's germline CDR1 is MNHEY and CDR2 SMNVEV (reference sequence). The V end was cut by 6 bases, the J end by 2 bases, with 11 bases between. CDR3 nucleotides: TGTGCCAGCAGCCCAGGGTATGGCAATCAGCCCCAGCATTTT. Amino acid sequence: CASSPGYGNQPQHF.

The rearrangement links TRBV7-2 to TRBJ2-7, with TRBD2 matching over 9 bases. Germline-derived CDR1 and CDR2 are SGHTA and FQGNSA. The CDR3 contains 13 residues. The V and J ends lost 5 bases and 6 bases, in that order; junction bases with no gene match: 5. This CDR3 reads CASSPSSGVEQYF. The CDR3 coding sequence is TGTGCCAGCAGCCCCTCTAGCGGGGTCGAGCAGTACTTC. Drawing the rest from reference TRBV7-2 and TRBJ2-7, the complete variable domain is GAGVSQSPSNKVTEKGKDVELRCDPISGHTALYWYRQSLGQGLEFLIYFQGNSAPDKSGLPSDRFSAERTGGSVSTLTIQRTQQEDSAVYLCASSPSSGVEQYFGPGTRLTVT.

In this sample, this clone turned up once. V is TRBV5-4 and J is TRBJ1-2, with TRBD1 matching 7 bases. J lost 7 bases, V lost 4 bases, and 7 bases had no gene match. Germline CDR1 SGHNT, CDR2 YYREEE (reference sequence). The CDR3 is made up of 13 amino acids. CDR3 sequence (DNA): TGTGCCAGCAGCCCAGGACAGGAGGGTGGCTACACCTTC. It encodes CASSPGQEGGYTF. Based on the CDR3 plus reference TRBV5-4 and TRBJ1-2, the full variable domain is ETGVTQSPTHLIKTRGQQVTLRCSSQSGHNTVSWYQQALGQGPQFIFQYYREEENGRGNFPPRFSGLQFPNYSSELNVNALELDDSALYLCASSPGQEGGYTFGSGTRLTVV.

The chain joins TRBV6-4 to TRBJ2-1; maybe TRBD2 (6 bases). The ends were cut back, 2 bases at V and 8 bases at J, with 19 bases in the middle. CDR1 MRHNA and CDR2 SNTAGT come from the germline V gene. CDR3 length equals 16 residues. Here the CDR3 reads CASSDVAGTGFDEQFF. The CDR3 DNA follows: TGTGCCAGCAGTGACGTGGCGGGGACGGGTTTCGATGAGCAGTTCTTC.

This clone was seen only once. The V gene is TRBV11-2, the J gene TRBJ2-1, with TRBD1 matching over 7 bases. The CDR3 has 15 residues. Unmatched junction bases numbered 6, after V lost 2 bases and J lost 5 bases. From germline, CDR1 is SGHAT and CDR2 FQNNGV. This CDR3 reads CASSLRGQLNNEQFF. In DNA, the CDR3 is TGTGCCAGCAGCTTAAGGGGACAGCTAAACAATGAGCAGTTCTTC.

A single count supports this clone. This chain links TRBV9 with TRBJ1-1, with a tentative D call TRBD1 (6 bases). The germline gives CDR1 SGDLS, CDR2 YYNGEE. Trimming pared 0 bases from V and 4 bases from J, leaving 10 bases between. CDR3 length equals 14 residues. The CDR3 here is CASSVAEGGTEAFF. Written as DNA, the CDR3 is TGTGCCAGCAGCGTAGCCGAGGGGGGCACTGAAGCTTTCTTT.